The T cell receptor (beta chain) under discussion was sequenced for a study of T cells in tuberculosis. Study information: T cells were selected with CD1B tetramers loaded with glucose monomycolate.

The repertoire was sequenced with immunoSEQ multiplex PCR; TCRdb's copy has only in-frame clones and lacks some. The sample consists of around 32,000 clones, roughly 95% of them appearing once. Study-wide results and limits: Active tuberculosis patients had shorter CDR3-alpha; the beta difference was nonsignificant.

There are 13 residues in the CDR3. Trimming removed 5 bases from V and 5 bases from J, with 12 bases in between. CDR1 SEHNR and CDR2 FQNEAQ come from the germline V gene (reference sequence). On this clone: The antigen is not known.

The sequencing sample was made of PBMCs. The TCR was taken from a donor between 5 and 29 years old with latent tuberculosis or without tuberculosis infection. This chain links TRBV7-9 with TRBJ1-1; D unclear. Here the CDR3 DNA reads TGTGCCAGCAGCCCAGATCTAGCGACTGAAGCTTTCTTT. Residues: CASSPDLATEAFF.